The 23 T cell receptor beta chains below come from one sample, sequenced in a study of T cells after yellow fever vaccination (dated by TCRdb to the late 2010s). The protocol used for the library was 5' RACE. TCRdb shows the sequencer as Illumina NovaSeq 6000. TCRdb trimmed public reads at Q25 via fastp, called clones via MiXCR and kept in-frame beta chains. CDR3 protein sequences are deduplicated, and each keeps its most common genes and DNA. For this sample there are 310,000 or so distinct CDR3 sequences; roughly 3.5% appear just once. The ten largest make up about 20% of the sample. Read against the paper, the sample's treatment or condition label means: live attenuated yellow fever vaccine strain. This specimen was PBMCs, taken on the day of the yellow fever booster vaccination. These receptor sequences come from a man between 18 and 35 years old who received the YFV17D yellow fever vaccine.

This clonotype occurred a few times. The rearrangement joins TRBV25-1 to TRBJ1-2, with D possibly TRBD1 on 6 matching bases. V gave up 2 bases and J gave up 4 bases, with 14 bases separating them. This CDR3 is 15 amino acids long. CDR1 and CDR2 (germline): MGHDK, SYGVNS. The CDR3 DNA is TGTGCCAGCAGTGAAGGGGGGGCTCGGGGCTATGGCTACACCTTC. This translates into CASSEGGARGYGYTF.

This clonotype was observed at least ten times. The CDR3 coding sequence is TGTGCCAGCGGGACTAGCGGGGCCCTGGAGCAGTTCTTC. This encodes CASGTSGALEQFF. The V and J genes are TRBV6-2 or TRBV6-3 and TRBJ2-1; 13 nucleotides line up with TRBD2. This CDR3 has 13 residues. Trimming took 8 bases from V and 10 from J; bases not matched to a gene: 5. Germline CDR1 and CDR2: MNHEY and SVGEGT.

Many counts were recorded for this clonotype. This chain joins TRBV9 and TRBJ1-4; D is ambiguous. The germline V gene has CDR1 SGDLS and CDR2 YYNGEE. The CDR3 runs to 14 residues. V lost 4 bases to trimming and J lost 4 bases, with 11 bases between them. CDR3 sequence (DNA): TGTGCCAGCAGCTCCAGGCCCGATAATGAAAAACTGTTTTTT. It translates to CASSSRPDNEKLFF.

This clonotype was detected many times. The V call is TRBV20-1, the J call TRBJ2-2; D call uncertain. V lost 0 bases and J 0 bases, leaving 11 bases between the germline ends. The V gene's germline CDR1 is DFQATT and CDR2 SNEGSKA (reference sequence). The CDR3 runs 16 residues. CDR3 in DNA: TGCAGTGCTAGAGATCTGGCGCAGCCGAACACCGGGGAGCTGTTTTTT. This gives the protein CSARDLAQPNTGELFF.

As DNA, the CDR3 is TGTGCCAGCTCTCCGGCTTTCCAAGAGACCCAGTACTTC. Translating it yields CASSPAFQETQYF. V and J are TRBV6-5 and TRBJ2-5; D gene uncertain. CDR1 is MNHEY, CDR2 SVGAGI, per germline. V lost 8 bases to trimming and J lost 1 base, with 11 bases between them. The CDR3 loop spans 13 amino acids.

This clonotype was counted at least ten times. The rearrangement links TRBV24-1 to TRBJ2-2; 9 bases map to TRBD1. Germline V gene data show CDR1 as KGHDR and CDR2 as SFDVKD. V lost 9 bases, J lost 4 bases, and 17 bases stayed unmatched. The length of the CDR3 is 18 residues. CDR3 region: CATEGGPGQGSGTGELFF. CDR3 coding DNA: TGTGCCACCGAGGGGGGTCCGGGACAGGGTTCCGGCACCGGGGAGCTGTTTTTT.

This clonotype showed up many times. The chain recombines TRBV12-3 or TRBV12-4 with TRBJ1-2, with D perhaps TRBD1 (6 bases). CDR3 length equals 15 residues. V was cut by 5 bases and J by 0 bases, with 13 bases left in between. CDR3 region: CASSRGGRTNYGYTF. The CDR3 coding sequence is TGTGCCAGCAGTCGTGGGGGCAGAACTAACTATGGCTACACCTTC.

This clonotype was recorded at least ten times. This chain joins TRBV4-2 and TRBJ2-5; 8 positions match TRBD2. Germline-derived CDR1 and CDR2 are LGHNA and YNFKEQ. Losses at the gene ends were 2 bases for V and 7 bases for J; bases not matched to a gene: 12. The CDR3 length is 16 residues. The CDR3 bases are TGTGCCAGCAGCCAAACTGGCAGCGGGGGTCTGGCGACCCAGTACTTC. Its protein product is CASSQTGSGGLATQYF.

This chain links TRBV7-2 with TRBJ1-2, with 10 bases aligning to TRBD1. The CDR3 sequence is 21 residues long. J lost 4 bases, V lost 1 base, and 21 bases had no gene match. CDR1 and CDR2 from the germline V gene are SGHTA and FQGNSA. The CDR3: CASSLGVSPGQGPSTFYGYTF. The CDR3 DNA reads TGTGCCAGCAGCTTAGGCGTGAGTCCGGGACAGGGGCCCTCGACGTTCTATGGCTACACCTTC.

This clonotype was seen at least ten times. CDR3: CASSQGTVEAFF. CDR3 DNA sequence: TGTGCCAGCAGCCAAGGGACCGTGGAAGCTTTCTTT. V and J are TRBV11-3 and TRBJ1-1; D possibly corresponds to TRBD1 (5 bases). CDR1 and CDR2 (germline): SGHNT, YENEEA. This CDR3 has 12 residues. Trimming took off 5 bases at V and 8 bases at J, with 12 bases between the two ends.

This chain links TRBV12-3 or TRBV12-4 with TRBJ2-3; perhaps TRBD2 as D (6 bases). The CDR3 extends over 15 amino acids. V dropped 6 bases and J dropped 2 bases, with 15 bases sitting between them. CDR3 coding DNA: TGTGCCAGCAGACTGACGGGGGACTCCACAGATACGCAGTATTTT. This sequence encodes CASRLTGDSTDTQYF.

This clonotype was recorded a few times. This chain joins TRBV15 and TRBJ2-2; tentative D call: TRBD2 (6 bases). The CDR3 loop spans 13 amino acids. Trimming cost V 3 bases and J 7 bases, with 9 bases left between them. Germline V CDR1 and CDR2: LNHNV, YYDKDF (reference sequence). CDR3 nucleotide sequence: TGTGCCACCAGCAGCGACGGGGGCGGGGAGCTGTTTTTT. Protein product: CATSSDGGGELFF.

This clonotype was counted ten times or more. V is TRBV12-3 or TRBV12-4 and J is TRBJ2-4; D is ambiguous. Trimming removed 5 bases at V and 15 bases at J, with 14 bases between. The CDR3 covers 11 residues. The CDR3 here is CASSQRRRMYF. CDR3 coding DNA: TGTGCCAGCAGTCAACGACGTCGGATGTACTTC.

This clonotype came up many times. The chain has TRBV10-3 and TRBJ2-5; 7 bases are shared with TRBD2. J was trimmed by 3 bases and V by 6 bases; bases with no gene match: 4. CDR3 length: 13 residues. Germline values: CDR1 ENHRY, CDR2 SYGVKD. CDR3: CAIRWEGKETQYF. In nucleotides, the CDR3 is TGTGCCATCAGATGGGAGGGAAAAGAGACCCAGTACTTC.

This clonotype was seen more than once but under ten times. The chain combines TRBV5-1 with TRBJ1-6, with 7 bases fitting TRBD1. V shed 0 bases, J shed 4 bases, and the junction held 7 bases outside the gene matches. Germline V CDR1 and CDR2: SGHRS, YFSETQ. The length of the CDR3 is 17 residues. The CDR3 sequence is CASSLGRTGVYNSPLHF. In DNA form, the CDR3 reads TGCGCCAGCAGCTTGGGTAGGACAGGTGTTTATAATTCACCCCTCCACTTT.

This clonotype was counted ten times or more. The CDR3 bases are TGTGCCAGCAGTTTCGCAGTTGGGAGGGGCGAGACTGAAGCTTTCTTT. This encodes CASSFAVGRGETEAFF. This chain uses TRBV28 with TRBJ1-1; perhaps TRBD1 as D (5 bases). This CDR3 spans 16 amino acids. Germline V CDR1 and CDR2: MDHEN, SYDVKM. Trimming stripped 3 bases from V and 5 bases from J, with 19 bases between.

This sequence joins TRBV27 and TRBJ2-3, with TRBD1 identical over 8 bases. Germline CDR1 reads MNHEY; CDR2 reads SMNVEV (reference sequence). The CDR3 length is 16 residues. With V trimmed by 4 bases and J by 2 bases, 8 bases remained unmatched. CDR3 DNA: TGTGCCAGCAGTTCTCCGACAGGGGCCTACACAGATACGCAGTATTTT. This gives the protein CASSSPTGAYTDTQYF.

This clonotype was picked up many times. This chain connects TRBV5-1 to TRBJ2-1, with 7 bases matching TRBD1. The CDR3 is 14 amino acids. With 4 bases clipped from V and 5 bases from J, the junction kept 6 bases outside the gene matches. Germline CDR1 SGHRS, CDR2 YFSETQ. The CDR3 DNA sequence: TGCGCCAGCAGCAGGGGACAGCCCAACAATGAGCAGTTCTTC. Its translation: CASSRGQPNNEQFF.

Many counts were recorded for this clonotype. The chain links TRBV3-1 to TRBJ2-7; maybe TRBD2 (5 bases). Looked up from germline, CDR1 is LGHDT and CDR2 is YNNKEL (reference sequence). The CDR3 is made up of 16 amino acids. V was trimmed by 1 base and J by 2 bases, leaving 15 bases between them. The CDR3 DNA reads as TGTGCCAGCAGCCAAGGGGTTCGGACTGATACCTACGAGCAGTACTTC. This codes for CASSQGVRTDTYEQYF.

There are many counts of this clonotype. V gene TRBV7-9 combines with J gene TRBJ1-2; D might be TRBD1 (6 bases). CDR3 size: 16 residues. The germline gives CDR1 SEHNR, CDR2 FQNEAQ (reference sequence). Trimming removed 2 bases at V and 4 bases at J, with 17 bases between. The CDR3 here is CASSLSAAGALYGYTF. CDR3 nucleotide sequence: TGTGCCAGCAGCTTATCTGCGGCAGGGGCCCTCTATGGCTACACCTTC.

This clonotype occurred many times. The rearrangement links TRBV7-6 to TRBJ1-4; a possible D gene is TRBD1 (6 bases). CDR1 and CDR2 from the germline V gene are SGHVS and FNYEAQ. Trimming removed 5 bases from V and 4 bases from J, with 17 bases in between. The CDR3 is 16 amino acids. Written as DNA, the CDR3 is TGTGCCAGCAGCCCACATAGAGGGGGGAGTAATGAAAAACTGTTTTTT. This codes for CASSPHRGGSNEKLFF.

In DNA, the CDR3 is TGTGCCAGCACCCCTCTCAGGGAAAAAACTGAAGCTTTCTTT. This translates into CASTPLREKTEAFF. The chain has TRBV6-2 or TRBV6-3 and TRBJ1-1; possible D gene TRBD1, 5 bases. Germline-derived CDR1 and CDR2 are MNHEY and SVGEGT. This CDR3 comprises 14 residues. V lost 7 bases and J lost 5, with 17 bases in between.

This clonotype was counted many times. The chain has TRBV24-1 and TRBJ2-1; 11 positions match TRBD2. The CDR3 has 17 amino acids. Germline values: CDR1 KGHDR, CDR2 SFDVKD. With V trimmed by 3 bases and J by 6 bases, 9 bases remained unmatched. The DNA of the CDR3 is TGTGCCACCAGTGATCCGATGGGACTAGCGGATAGCAATGAGCAGTTCTTC. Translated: CATSDPMGLADSNEQFF.